The clone carrying this TCR beta chain was detected a few times. No antigen is known for it. The sample originates from a study of early T cells in non-severe SARS-CoV-2 infection. Study-level points and caveats: Anti-spike CD8 responses were favored in VDJdb matching, and private and CD4 specificities were missed.

Unique molecular identifiers were affixed to single, distinct cDNA molecules. TCRdb reprocessed the 5' RACE reads via MiXCR and lists one record per CDR3 protein. The sample holds 59,000 or so distinct CDR3 sequences, around 12% seen once. The CDR3 has 14 residues. V and J are TRBV21-1 and TRBJ1-5; TRBD1 was called by the table and not checked on the DNA. TRBV21-1 constitutes a pseudogene. Specimen: whole blood, collected at baseline. The TCR originated in an adult who was a healthcare worker with PCR-confirmed SARS-CoV-2 infection or an uninfected control (not recorded which). For the CDR3, the DNA is TGTGCCAGCAGCACGAACAGGGCGCGGCAGCCCCAGCATTTT. As protein: CASSTNRARQPQHF.